This passage covers 17 T cell receptor beta chains from one sample sequenced in a study of beta chain features in type 1 diabetes. Antigen specificity for these receptors is unknown. The entirety of the isolated RNA underwent reverse transcription, so expressed TCRB transcripts were sequenced. Clones were sequenced by immunoSEQ multiplex PCR, and TCRdb holds only the in-frame ones, with some missing. The profile shows hundreds of thousands of clones, around an eighth of them singletons. Points from the study as a whole: Moderate but significant shortening of TCRB CDR3s was recorded in all four CD4+ subsets from Type 1 diabetes patients.

What was sequenced was naive CD4+ T cells from blood. All receptors derive from a man younger than 35 with type 1 diabetes.

The chain employs TRBV10-3 and TRBJ1-1; tentative D call: TRBD1 (6 bases). CDR3 length: 14 amino acids. The germline V gene has CDR1 ENHRY and CDR2 SYGVKD. With 2 bases removed from V and 8 bases from J, the gap between germline ends came to 15 bases. The CDR3 nucleotides are TGTGCCATCAGTGAGGGGGACACCCTCAGGGAAGCTTTCTTT. Protein: CAISEGDTLREAFF.

There are a few counts of this clone. This sequence joins TRBV23-1 and TRBJ2-6, with TRBD1 as a possible D gene (6 bases). TRBV23-1 is an ORF for which the function is uncertain. The CDR3 has 17 amino acids. Trimming took 6 bases from V and 0 from J, leaving 15 bases between them. Here the CDR3 reads CASSQAGADSGANVLTF. The CDR3 coding sequence is TGCGCCAGCAGCCAAGCAGGGGCAGACTCTGGGGCCAACGTCCTGACTTTC.

The chain is built from TRBV7-2 and TRBJ2-3, with TRBD2 as a possible D gene (5 bases). The CDR3 is 15 residues long. The V gene's germline CDR1 is SGHTA and CDR2 FQGNSA. V gave up 4 bases and J gave up 4 bases, with 15 bases separating them. CDR3 loop: CASSSGALGPDTQYF. As DNA, the CDR3 is TGTGCCAGCAGCTCCGGTGCACTAGGACCAGATACGCAGTATTTT.

This clone has only a few counts. The chain carries TRBV2 and TRBJ1-2; TRBD1 matches at 10 bases. Unmatched junction bases numbered 6, after V lost 6 bases and J lost 5 bases. The germline gives CDR1 SNHLY, CDR2 FYNNEI. This CDR3 is built from 14 residues. The DNA for the CDR3 is TGTGCCAGCAGCCTAGCGGGACAGGGGTATGGCTACACCTTC. Protein: CASSLAGQGYGYTF.

V is TRBV19 and J is TRBJ2-5; 7 nucleotides line up with TRBD2. The V gene end was trimmed by 10 bases and the J gene end by 5 bases; junction bases not matched to a gene: 7. The germline gives CDR1 LNHDA, CDR2 SQIVND (reference sequence). This CDR3 is built from 12 residues. CDR3 protein: CATHGGGETQYF. CDR3 DNA sequence: TGTGCCACCCACGGGGGAGGGGAGACCCAGTACTTC. Based on the CDR3 plus reference TRBV19 and TRBJ2-5, the full variable domain is DGGITQSPKYLFRKEGQNVTLSCEQNLNHDAMYWYRQDPGQGLRLIYYSQIVNDFQKGDIAEGYSVSREKKESFPLTVTSAQKNPTAFYLCATHGGGETQYFGPGTRLLVL.

The sample holds a few counts of this clone. The chain uses TRBV4-1 and TRBJ2-3, with D hard to call. This CDR3 contains 13 residues. V dropped 1 base and J dropped 8 bases, with 10 bases sitting between them. Germline loops: CDR1 MGHRA, CDR2 YSYEKL. The CDR3 DNA follows: TGCGCCAGCAGCCAAGGACCTGGTGGTACGCAGTATTTT. It is translated as CASSQGPGGTQYF.

This clone was seen a few times. This sequence joins TRBV20-1 and TRBJ2-3; D unresolved. There are 11 residues in the CDR3. V lost 8 bases and J 2 bases, leaving 8 bases between the germline ends. Germline CDR1 DFQATT, CDR2 SNEGSKA (reference sequence). The CDR3 is CSQRLTDTQYF. The CDR3 DNA follows: TGCAGTCAAAGACTCACAGATACGCAGTATTTT.

This clone was seen a handful of times. The rearrangement uses TRBV14 and TRBJ1-2, with TRBD1 as a possible D gene (5 bases). Germline V gene lookup returns CDR1 SGHDN and CDR2 FVKESK. The CDR3 is made up of 16 amino acids. V lost 0 bases, J lost 3 bases, and 14 bases lay in between. The DNA for the CDR3 is TGTGCCAGCAGCCAAGACCAGGGAATCCCCTACTATGGCTACACCTTC. Encoded protein: CASSQDQGIPYYGYTF.

This clone was observed a few times. The rearrangement uses TRBV20-1 and TRBJ1-2; D ambiguous. From germline, CDR1 is DFQATT and CDR2 SNEGSKA (reference sequence). This CDR3 is 11 amino acids long. V lost 6 bases and J lost 8, with 13 bases in between. The CDR3 region is CSAGGSSGYTF. DNA of the CDR3: TGCAGTGCCGGTGGCAGTAGCGGCTACACCTTC.

This clone turned up a few times. The V call is TRBV5-4, the J call TRBJ1-2; 8 bases line up with TRBD1. The V gene end was trimmed by 0 bases and the J gene end by 2 bases; junction bases not matched to a gene: 3. CDR1 and CDR2 (germline): SGHNT, YYREEE (reference sequence). The CDR3 loop spans 15 amino acids. CDR3 DNA sequence: TGTGCCAGCAGCTTGGAGGCAGGGGGCAACTATGGCTACACCTTC. Protein sequence: CASSLEAGGNYGYTF.

This sequence joins TRBV13 and TRBJ2-2, with 10 bases that match TRBD1. V was pared by 5 bases and J by 3 bases, with 3 bases of the junction left unmatched. Germline CDR1 PRHDT, CDR2 FYEKMQ (reference sequence). CDR3 size: 15 residues. The CDR3 DNA reads as TGTGCCAGCAGCCGACAGGGGGCCTACACCGGGGAGCTGTTTTTT. Encoded protein: CASSRQGAYTGELFF.

The CDR3: CASSLMQTNSPLHF. DNA for the CDR3: TGTGCCAGCAGTCTGATGCAGACTAATTCACCCCTCCACTTT. This rearrangement joins TRBV25-1 to TRBJ1-6; D uncertain. The germline V and J ends were trimmed by 5 bases and 6 bases, with 11 bases remaining between them. This CDR3 is built from 14 residues. Germline assignment: CDR1 MGHDK and CDR2 SYGVNS.

This clone appeared a few times. The gene calls are TRBV7-8 and TRBJ2-1; 12 bases align to TRBD2. Losses at the gene ends were 5 bases for V and 8 bases for J; bases not matched to a gene: 10. The CDR3 consists of 16 residues. Germline V CDR1 and CDR2: SGHVS, FQNEAQ. This CDR3 reads CASSPTTSGGRYEQFF. CDR3 sequence (DNA): TGTGCCAGCAGCCCCACCACTAGCGGGGGGAGGTATGAGCAGTTCTTC.

CDR3: CASSERHNSGNTIYF. In DNA, the CDR3 is TGTGCCAGCAGCGAGAGGCACAACTCTGGAAACACCATATATTTT. This chain links TRBV9 with TRBJ1-3; D is unresolved. CDR3 length equals 15 residues. Germline CDR1 reads SGDLS; CDR2 reads YYNGEE. The V gene lost 3 bases and the J gene lost 0 bases, with 10 bases spanning the gap. Variable domain in full (rest from reference TRBV9 and TRBJ1-3): DSGVTQTPKHLITATGQRVTLRCSPRSGDLSVYWYQQSLDQGLQFLIQYYNGEERAKGNILERFSAQQFPDLHSELNLSSLELGDSALYFCASSERHNSGNTIYFGEGSWLTVV.

This clone was seen only a few times. The chain combines TRBV28 with TRBJ1-4; possibly TRBD1 for D (6 bases). V was clipped by 7 bases and J by 8 bases, with 23 bases between them. CDR1 MDHEN and CDR2 SYDVKM come from the germline V gene. CDR3 length: 16 residues. DNA for the CDR3: TGTGCCAGCATCCCTACCGGGACACCAATCGGGGAAAAACTGTTTTTT. Translation: CASIPTGTPIGEKLFF.

The table lists this clone with a few counts. The chain combines TRBV4-1 with TRBJ1-6; TRBD1 aligns across 7 bases. This CDR3 is 13 amino acids long. V lost 3 bases, J lost 7 bases, and 0 bases stayed unmatched. The V gene's germline CDR1 is MGHRA and CDR2 YSYEKL. The CDR3 sequence: CASSQTGNSPLHF. The CDR3 DNA is TGCGCCAGCAGCCAGACAGGGAATTCACCCCTCCACTTT.

There are a few counts of this clone. The gene calls are TRBV27 and TRBJ2-7; TRBD1 matches 9 bases. The CDR3 covers 13 residues. Looked up from germline, CDR1 is MNHEY and CDR2 is SMNVEV (reference sequence). Losses at the gene ends were 9 bases for V and 6 bases for J; bases not matched to a gene: 9. CDR3 DNA sequence: TGTGCCAGTTGGACAGGGGAATACGGCGAGCAGTACTTC. Residues: CASWTGEYGEQYF.